This passage covers 26 T cell receptor beta chains from one sample sequenced in a study of shared clonotypes between healthy human individuals (dated by TCRdb to between 2020 and 2021). Libraries were made using the immunoSEQ multiplex PCR assay. Entries here come from immuneACCESS through TCRdb and include only in-frame sequences with V and J called. Some clones fail to appear in such tables; in the studies checked, an unresolved V gene covers under half of the shortfall, and the cause of the remainder is unknown. Across this sample there are over a million clones, with around 97% seen only once. The ten largest clones take up roughly 1.2% of the sample. The sample was naive CD4+ T cells sorted from blood. The cell subset or site label here, explained by the study, means: CD45RA+ positively selected. These receptor sequences come from a man under 40 in good health.

The chain uses TRBV28 and TRBJ2-7; 10 nucleotides line up with TRBD1. The germline V gene has CDR1 MDHEN and CDR2 SYDVKM. The CDR3 contains 15 residues. Trimming took 6 bases from V and 2 from J; bases not matched to a gene: 7. The CDR3 DNA is TGTGCCAGCAGGCGAGGGGACAGGGGACCCTACGAGCAGTACTTC. It encodes CASRRGDRGPYEQYF.

This sequence joins TRBV10-3 and TRBJ1-2, with unresolved D. Trimming took 2 bases from V and 5 from J, leaving 9 bases between them. In germline, CDR1 is ENHRY, CDR2 SYGVKD. The CDR3 is 13 residues long. In DNA form, the CDR3 reads TGTGCCATCAGTGAGCCTCCTCCATATGGCTACACCTTC. This gives the protein CAISEPPPYGYTF.

The J gene is TRBJ2-7, the V gene TRBV29-1; possibly TRBD1 for D (6 bases). This CDR3 spans 14 amino acids. In germline, CDR1 is SQVTM, CDR2 ANQGSEA. V was trimmed by 5 bases and J by 2 bases, leaving 16 bases between them. This CDR3 reads CSVLRTATAYEQYF. In DNA, the CDR3 is TGCAGCGTTCTTCGGACAGCCACTGCCTACGAGCAGTACTTC.

The genes are TRBV4-1 and TRBJ2-4; possibly TRBD1 for D (6 bases). The CDR3 runs 17 residues. Germline V lookup: CDR1 MGHRA, CDR2 YSYEKL. Trimming cost V 1 base and J 0 bases, with 13 bases left between them. The CDR3 bases are TGCGCCAGCAGCCAAGCTCCGGGACAACTAGCCAAAAACATTCAGTACTTC. As protein: CASSQAPGQLAKNIQYF.

The chain employs TRBV5-5 and TRBJ2-7; 12 bases align to TRBD1. The V gene end was trimmed by 0 bases and the J gene end by 5 bases; junction bases not matched to a gene: 9. Germline V lookup: CDR1 SGHKS, CDR2 YYEKEE (reference sequence). CDR3 length: 17 residues. The CDR3 sequence is CASSLALPGQGAHEQYF. The CDR3 region has the DNA TGTGCCAGCAGCTTGGCCCTACCGGGACAGGGGGCCCACGAGCAGTACTTC.

This chain links TRBV30 with TRBJ2-7; 8 bases fit TRBD2. Trimming cost V 1 base and J 5 bases; bases outside gene matches: 7. CDR3 length equals 14 residues. In germline, CDR1 is GTSNPN, CDR2 SVGIG (reference sequence). In DNA form, the CDR3 reads TGTGCCTGGAGTGGTACTAGCGGTGGCCACGAGCAGTACTTC. Translation gives CAWSGTSGGHEQYF. The full variable domain, in which reference TRBV30 and TRBJ2-7 provide the parts outside the CDR3, is SQTIHQWPATLVQPVGSPLSLECTVEGTSNPNLYWYRQAAGRGLQLLFYSVGIGQISSEVPQNLSASRPQDRQFILSSKKLLLSDSGFYLCAWSGTSGGHEQYFGPGTRLTVT.

The V gene is TRBV5-6, the J gene TRBJ2-5; 8 nucleotides line up with TRBD2. V shed 4 bases and J 5 bases; nucleotides not matched to a gene: 10. The CDR3 extends over 15 amino acids. Germline CDR1 and CDR2: SGHDT and YYEEEE. The DNA for the CDR3 is TGTGCCAGCAGCACAAGCGGGAGTAGGTGGGAGACCCAGTACTTC. It specifies CASSTSGSRWETQYF.

This rearrangement joins TRBV19 to TRBJ2-1; 11 bases are a match to TRBD2. CDR3 length: 17 amino acids. With 4 bases clipped from V and 2 bases from J, the junction kept 7 bases outside the gene matches. Germline CDR1 and CDR2: LNHDA and SQIVND (reference sequence). CDR3 bases: TGTGCCAGTAGTACGAGGGAGACTAGCGGGACCTACAATGAGCAGTTCTTC. This encodes CASSTRETSGTYNEQFF.

The chain joins TRBV7-9 to TRBJ1-1; D uncertain. Deletions cut 3 bases from V and 6 bases from J, with 5 bases between. The CDR3 sequence is 11 residues long. Germline CDR1 is SEHNR and CDR2 is FQNEAQ (reference sequence). The CDR3 DNA sequence: TGTGCCAGCAGCTTGTTTGCTGAAGCTTTCTTT. This encodes CASSLFAEAFF.

The chain links TRBV7-3 to TRBJ1-1; no definite D call. The germline CDR1 and CDR2 sequences are SGHTA and FQGTGA. Trimming removed 1 base from V and 1 base from J, with 4 bases in between. The CDR3 covers 13 residues. The DNA for the CDR3 is TGTGCCAGCAGCTTAAGGGCGAACACTGAAGCTTTCTTT. It specifies CASSLRANTEAFF. Full variable domain (missing parts from reference TRBV7-3 and TRBJ1-1): GAGVSQTPSNKVTEKGKYVELRCDPISGHTALYWYRQSLGQGPEFLIYFQGTGAADDSGLPNDRFFAVRPEGSVSTLKIQRTERGDSAVYLCASSLRANTEAFFGQGTRLTVV.

The chain joins TRBV30 to TRBJ1-2; 9 bases map to TRBD1. Germline trimming cut 7 bases from V and 2 bases from J; bases unmatched to any gene: 11. Germline assignment: CDR1 GTSNPN and CDR2 SVGIG (reference sequence). This CDR3 has 15 residues. CDR3 nucleotide sequence: TGTGCCTCGAGCCTAACAGGGGGCTCAAACTATGGCTACACCTTC. Amino acid sequence: CASSLTGGSNYGYTF.

The chain employs TRBV28 and TRBJ2-1; D uncertain. Germline lookup yields CDR1 MDHEN and CDR2 SYDVKM. This CDR3 is built from 14 residues. V was pared by 6 bases and J by 4 bases, with 13 bases between. CDR3 nucleotides: TGTGCCAGCAGCCCTTCCCCTTCATACAATGAGCAGTTCTTC. Protein product: CASSPSPSYNEQFF.

In nucleotides, the CDR3 is TGTGCCATCAAAATAGACATGAACACTGAAGCTTTCTTT. This encodes CAIKIDMNTEAFF. The V call is TRBV2, the J call TRBJ1-1; D gene uncertain. The V and J ends lost 10 bases and 0 bases respectively, with 12 bases between them. Germline V gives CDR1 SNHLY, CDR2 FYNNEI. This CDR3 has 13 residues.

The CDR3 DNA reads as TGTGCCAGCAGCTCCCGGCAGCGATCAGAGACCCAGTACTTC. Translated: CASSSRQRSETQYF. The chain employs TRBV7-8 and TRBJ2-5; D not certain. The ends were cut back, 4 bases at V and 4 bases at J, with 13 bases in the middle. Germline loops: CDR1 SGHVS, CDR2 FQNEAQ. CDR3 length: 14 amino acids. Combining the CDR3 with reference TRBV7-8 and TRBJ2-5 gives the whole variable domain GAGVSQSPRYKVAKRGQDVALRCDPISGHVSLFWYQQALGQGPEFLTYFQNEAQLDKSGLPSDRFFAERPEGSVSTLKIQRTQQEDSAVYLCASSSRQRSETQYFGPGTRLLVL.

The chain recombines TRBV5-1 with TRBJ2-7; 12 bases are a match to TRBD2. V lost 4 bases and J lost 0; bases outside the gene matches: 8. CDR3 length equals 17 residues. In germline, CDR1 is SGHRS, CDR2 YFSETQ. The CDR3 reads CASSMRTSGASSYEQYF. The CDR3, as DNA: TGCGCCAGCAGCATGAGGACTAGCGGGGCGAGCTCCTACGAGCAGTACTTC.

For this clone: This sample includes further DNA sequences coding for the same CDR3. The gene calls are TRBV28 and TRBJ2-2, with D uncertain. This CDR3 has 13 residues. Germline-derived CDR1 and CDR2 are MDHEN and SYDVKM. The V end was cut by 2 bases, the J end by 6 bases, with 7 bases between. The DNA for the CDR3 is TGTGCCAGCAGTTTACTCGGGTCCGGGGAGCTGTTTTTT. This gives the protein CASSLLGSGELFF.

The chain carries TRBV5-6 and TRBJ2-3, with a tentative D call TRBD1 (6 bases). This CDR3 contains 17 residues. The V gene's germline CDR1 is SGHDT and CDR2 YYEEEE. Trimming stripped 0 bases from V and 0 bases from J, with 14 bases between. The CDR3 DNA reads TGTGCCAGCAGCTTGGCCGATTACAGGGTGAGCACAGATACGCAGTATTTT. Amino acids: CASSLADYRVSTDTQYF.

This rearrangement joins TRBV5-8 to TRBJ1-5, with 7 bases aligning to TRBD1. V dropped 4 bases and J dropped 0; count of bases not matched to a gene: 4. Germline V gene data show CDR1 as SGHTS and CDR2 as YDEGEE. The CDR3 runs to 15 residues. In DNA, the CDR3 is TGTGCCAGCAGCGGGGGACAGAATAGCAATCAGCCCCAGCATTTT. It yields the protein CASSGGQNSNQPQHF.

V gene TRBV5-1 combines with J gene TRBJ1-1; tentative D call: TRBD1 (6 bases). Germline CDR1 SGHRS, CDR2 YFSETQ. This CDR3 region has 15 residues. Trimming removed 2 bases at V and 5 bases at J, with 16 bases between. The CDR3 coding sequence is TGCGCCAGCAGCTTAAGGGGACAAGGGGATACTGAAGCTTTCTTT. It codes for CASSLRGQGDTEAFF.

The chain joins TRBV28 to TRBJ2-5, with a weak D call TRBD2 (5 bases). V lost 1 base and J 3 bases, leaving 12 bases between the germline ends. Germline lookup yields CDR1 MDHEN and CDR2 SYDVKM. The CDR3 is made up of 15 amino acids. The CDR3 protein is CASSLLVAEEETQYF. The CDR3 nucleotides are TGTGCCAGCAGTTTATTAGTTGCGGAGGAAGAGACCCAGTACTTC.

The V call is TRBV28, the J call TRBJ2-1; the match to TRBD1 covers 8 bases. Germline loops: CDR1 MDHEN, CDR2 SYDVKM. The J segment lost 10 bases and the V segment lost 6 bases, leaving 14 bases of the junction unmatched. This CDR3 comprises 15 residues. CDR3 sequence reads: CASSLRQGAAGEQFF. For the CDR3, the DNA is TGTGCCAGCAGCCTGCGGCAGGGGGCGGCGGGCGAGCAGTTCTTC.

Concerning this clone itself: The same CDR3 arises from other DNA sequences in this sample as well. This sequence joins TRBV6-5 and TRBJ1-3; a possible D gene is TRBD1 (5 bases). Trimming left V 0 bases short and J 7 bases short, with 13 bases between. This CDR3 region has 15 residues. CDR1 is MNHEY, CDR2 SVGAGI, per germline. As DNA, the CDR3 is TGTGCCAGCAGTTACTCCACGGGACCCGGGAACACCATATATTTT. The encoded protein is CASSYSTGPGNTIYF.

The V gene is TRBV5-1, the J gene TRBJ2-2; 11 bases map to TRBD2. After removal of 3 bases from V and 3 bases from J, the junction contained 4 bases not matched to a gene. This CDR3 has 16 amino acids. Germline values: CDR1 SGHRS, CDR2 YFSETQ. DNA for the CDR3: TGCGCCAGCAGCTCGGGACTAGCGGACCACACCGGGGAGCTGTTTTTT. It translates to CASSSGLADHTGELFF.

This chain links TRBV18 with TRBJ2-3; tentative D call: TRBD2 (6 bases). The CDR3 contains 16 residues. V was trimmed by 3 bases and J by 0 bases, leaving 13 bases between them. Germline V lookup: CDR1 KGHSH, CDR2 LQKENI. The CDR3 here is CASSPIMGLSTDTQYF. For the CDR3, the DNA is TGTGCCAGCTCACCGATCATGGGACTTAGCACAGATACGCAGTATTTT.

The chain carries TRBV7-2 and TRBJ1-2; tentative D call: TRBD1 (6 bases). Trimming stripped 3 bases from V and 4 bases from J, with 15 bases between. Germline assignment: CDR1 SGHTA and CDR2 FQGNSA. The CDR3 is made up of 15 amino acids. The DNA for the CDR3 is TGTGCCAGCAGCTTGAGACAGAGAGGGGGCTATGGCTACACCTTC. Amino acid sequence: CASSLRQRGGYGYTF.

The chain recombines TRBV27 with TRBJ2-1, with 8 nucleotides matching TRBD2. The CDR3 spans 16 residues. CDR1 and CDR2 (germline): MNHEY, SMNVEV (reference sequence). After removal of 2 bases from V and 9 bases from J, the junction contained 12 bases not matched to a gene. Here the CDR3 DNA reads TGTGCCAGCAGTTTACAGCCCAGCGGGAGCGGCTTTGAGCAGTTCTTC. Translating it yields CASSLQPSGSGFEQFF.